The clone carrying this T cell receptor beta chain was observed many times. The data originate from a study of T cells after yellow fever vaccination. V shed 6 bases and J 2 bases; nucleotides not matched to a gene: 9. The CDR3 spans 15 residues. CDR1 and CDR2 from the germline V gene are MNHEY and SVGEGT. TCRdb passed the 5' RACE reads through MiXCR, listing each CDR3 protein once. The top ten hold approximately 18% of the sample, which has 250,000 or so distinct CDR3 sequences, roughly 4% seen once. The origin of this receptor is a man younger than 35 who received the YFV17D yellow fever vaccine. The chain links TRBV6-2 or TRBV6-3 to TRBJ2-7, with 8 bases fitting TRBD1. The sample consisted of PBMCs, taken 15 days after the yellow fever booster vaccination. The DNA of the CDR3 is TGTGCCAGCAGAAGGGGAACAGGGGGACCCTACGAGCAGTACTTC. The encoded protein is CASRRGTGGPYEQYF.